This is a list of T cell receptor beta chains from one sample in a study of cytomegalovirus exposure and HLA in healthy donors. Sequencing was performed with immunoSEQ multiplex PCR; in TCRdb, only in-frame clones are kept and a portion is missing. The sample lists roughly 120,000 clones; around 83% were seen once. Sequenced: PBMCs. The source of these receptors is a woman between 18 and 29 years old in good health and CMV-seropositive. Each CDR3 is given with its conserved first and last residue. D genes are given only for firm matches. A row's size may be missing; if present it is once, few, many or a size class.

abundance: NA; v_gene: TRBV27; j_gene: TRBJ1-4; d_gene: NA; CDR3aa: CASSSLKGEGEKLFF; CDR3nt: TGTGCCAGCAGTTCCCTGAAGGGCGAGGGAGAAAAACTGTTTTTT
abundance: few; v_gene: TRBV7-6; j_gene: TRBJ2-5; d_gene: NA; CDR3aa: CASSLAAEETQYF; CDR3nt: TGTGCCAGCAGCTTAGCGGCAGAAGAGACCCAGTACTTC
abundance: NA; v_gene: TRBV29-1; j_gene: TRBJ1-2; d_gene: NA; CDR3aa: CSAPKLGYTF; CDR3nt: TGCAGCGCCCCGAAGCTCGGCTACACCTTC
abundance: NA; v_gene: TRBV6-1; j_gene: TRBJ1-5; d_gene: NA; CDR3aa: CASNPPGGQPQHF; CDR3nt: TGTGCCAGCAATCCGCCAGGAGGACAGCCCCAGCATTTT
abundance: NA; v_gene: TRBV6-5; j_gene: TRBJ1-1; d_gene: TRBD1; CDR3aa: CASSRTGRDTEAFF; CDR3nt: TGTGCCAGCAGTAGGACAGGGAGGGACACTGAAGCTTTCTTT
abundance: NA; v_gene: TRBV10-3; j_gene: TRBJ1-6; d_gene: TRBD1; CDR3aa: CATSTTGENSPLHF; CDR3nt: TGTGCCACCTCTACGACAGGGGAAAATTCACCCCTCCACTTT
abundance: NA; v_gene: TRBV19; j_gene: TRBJ2-6; d_gene: NA; CDR3aa: CASSTSGAGANVLTF; CDR3nt: TGTGCCAGTAGCACCTCAGGGGCTGGGGCCAACGTCCTGACTTTC
abundance: NA; v_gene: TRBV6-5; j_gene: TRBJ2-7; d_gene: TRBD1; CDR3aa: CASSRGTGLAYEQYF; CDR3nt: TGTGCCAGCAGTCGAGGGACAGGGCTCGCCTACGAGCAATACTTC
abundance: NA; v_gene: TRBV15; j_gene: TRBJ2-3; d_gene: NA; CDR3aa: CATSREYSTDTQYF; CDR3nt: TGTGCCACCAGCAGAGAATATAGCACAGATACGCAGTATTTT
abundance: NA; v_gene: TRBV19; j_gene: TRBJ2-5; d_gene: TRBD1; CDR3aa: CASSGSQGAVTQYF; CDR3nt: TGTGCCAGTAGTGGAAGTCAGGGGGCAGTGACCCAGTACTTC
abundance: NA; v_gene: TRBV7-9; j_gene: TRBJ2-7; d_gene: TRBD2; CDR3aa: CASSLGGGWQGDYEQYF; CDR3nt: TGTGCCAGCAGCTTAGGGGGGGGGTGGCAGGGCGACTACGAGCAGTACTTC
abundance: once; v_gene: TRBV5-4; j_gene: TRBJ2-5; d_gene: TRBD1; CDR3aa: CASSLGTGGRETQYF; CDR3nt: TGTGCCAGCAGCTTGGGAACAGGGGGCCGAGAGACCCAGTACTTC
abundance: NA; v_gene: TRBV10-3; j_gene: TRBJ1-5; d_gene: NA; CDR3aa: CAISESFVRVLNSNQPQHF; CDR3nt: TGTGCCATCAGTGAGTCGTTTGTGAGGGTCCTAAATAGCAATCAGCCCCAGCATTTT
abundance: NA; v_gene: TRBV27; j_gene: TRBJ1-1; d_gene: TRBD1; CDR3aa: CASSSRGTGEAFF; CDR3nt: TGTGCCAGCAGTTCCAGGGGGACGGGTGAAGCTTTCTTT
abundance: NA; v_gene: TRBV11-1; j_gene: TRBJ2-3; d_gene: NA; CDR3aa: CASSLRGGRADTQYF; CDR3nt: TGTGCCAGCAGCTTAAGGGGCGGTCGGGCAGATACGCAGTATTTT
abundance: NA; v_gene: TRBV6-5; j_gene: TRBJ1-1; d_gene: NA; CDR3aa: CASSYSWAVNTEAFF; CDR3nt: TGTGCCAGCAGTTACTCATGGGCAGTGAACACTGAAGCTTTCTTT
abundance: once; v_gene: TRBV4-1; j_gene: TRBJ2-1; d_gene: NA; CDR3aa: CASRRIRLAYNEQFF; CDR3nt: TGCGCCAGCAGGAGGATTCGGTTAGCTTACAATGAGCAGTTCTTC
abundance: NA; v_gene: TRBV6-6; j_gene: TRBJ2-5; d_gene: TRBD2; CDR3aa: CASSYQGLQETQYF; CDR3nt: TGTGCCAGCAGCTATCAGGGACTACAAGAGACCCAGTACTTC
abundance: NA; v_gene: TRBV6-5; j_gene: TRBJ2-5; d_gene: NA; CDR3aa: CASSYFRGSMVQTQYF; CDR3nt: TGTGCCAGCAGTTACTTTCGGGGGTCGATGGTTCAGACCCAGTACTTC
abundance: NA; v_gene: TRBV5-6; j_gene: TRBJ2-7; d_gene: NA; CDR3aa: CASSPGISYEQYF; CDR3nt: TGTGCCAGCAGCCCCGGGATTTCCTACGAGCAGTACTTC
abundance: NA; v_gene: TRBV27; j_gene: TRBJ1-3; d_gene: NA; CDR3aa: CASSAQGMAGNTIYF; CDR3nt: TGTGCCAGCAGTGCCCAGGGTATGGCTGGAAACACCATATATTTT
abundance: NA; v_gene: TRBV27; j_gene: TRBJ2-1; d_gene: TRBD2; CDR3aa: CATSLAGKIHEQFF; CDR3nt: TGTGCCACCAGTTTAGCGGGGAAGATTCATGAGCAGTTCTTC